One sample yielded the 15 T cell receptor beta chains listed below, sequenced in a study of T cells in Graves' hyperthyroidism and ophthalmopathy. Amplified TCR beta CDR3 regions derived from RNA transcripts. An initial round of RT-PCR targeting the TCR CDR3 relied on the HTBI primer set. TCRdb redid the calling of the multiplex PCR reads with MiXCR, one entry per CDR3 protein. The top ten hold 17% of the sample, which has over 450,000 distinct CDR3 sequences, roughly 18% seen once. What was sequenced was blood. All receptors come from a young woman with Graves' ophthalmopathy.

This clonotype has ten or more counts. The rearrangement links TRBV20-1 to TRBJ2-2; tentatively, D is TRBD1 (6 bases). This CDR3 spans 15 amino acids. V lost 3 bases to trimming and J lost 0 bases, with 11 bases between them. Per the germline V gene, CDR1 is DFQATT and CDR2 is SNEGSKA (reference sequence). This CDR3 reads CSASAGAANTGELFF. The DNA of the CDR3 is TGCAGTGCTAGCGCAGGGGCGGCGAACACCGGGGAGCTGTTTTTT.

In this sample, this clonotype turned up a few times. V is TRBV14 and J is TRBJ2-7; D unclear. Germline V gives CDR1 SGHDN, CDR2 FVKESK. The CDR3 extends over 13 amino acids. The V and J ends lost 1 base and 3 bases respectively, with 7 bases between them. DNA of the CDR3: TGTGCCAGCAGCCAAGTCCTCAGCTACGAGCAGTACTTC. It translates to CASSQVLSYEQYF.

This clonotype has a count of ten or more. The rearrangement joins TRBV3-1 to TRBJ1-5; TRBD1 might be the D (5 bases). Trimming left V 1 base short and J 1 base short, with 8 bases between. CDR3 length equals 15 residues. The germline gives CDR1 LGHDT, CDR2 YNNKEL (reference sequence). CDR3 residues: CASSQGQYSNQPQHF. CDR3 in DNA: TGTGCCAGCAGCCAAGGACAGTACAGCAATCAGCCCCAGCATTTT.

This clonotype was observed at least ten times. This sequence joins TRBV11-2 and TRBJ2-7; 9 bases map to TRBD1. J was trimmed by 4 bases and V by 5 bases; bases with no gene match: 6. The CDR3 consists of 14 residues. Germline lookup yields CDR1 SGHAT and CDR2 FQNNGV. CDR3 loop: CASSLTGGFYEQYF. The CDR3 bases are TGTGCCAGCAGCCTAACAGGGGGCTTTTACGAGCAGTACTTC.

The rearrangement joins TRBV20-1 to TRBJ2-1; TRBD1 is a possible D gene (6 bases). The length of the CDR3 is 12 residues. V gave up 6 bases and J gave up 5 bases, with 11 bases separating them. Germline V CDR1 and CDR2: DFQATT, SNEGSKA (reference sequence). CDR3 amino acids: CSAPTGNNEQFF. CDR3 nucleotides: TGCAGTGCACCCACAGGGAACAATGAGCAGTTCTTC.

In its sample, this clonotype was seen many times. The CDR3 DNA reads TGTGCCAGCAGTTACTCGATCCGGGACGGACAAAATGAGCAGTTCTTC. Translated, it gives CASSYSIRDGQNEQFF. The rearrangement links TRBV6-2 or TRBV6-3 to TRBJ2-1; tentatively, D is TRBD1 or TRBD2 (5 bases each). This CDR3 spans 16 amino acids. CDR1 is MNHEY, CDR2 SVGEGT, per germline. V dropped 0 bases and J dropped 7 bases, with 16 bases sitting between them.

This clonotype was seen repeatedly, ten times or more. The chain employs TRBV28 and TRBJ2-5; D perhaps matches TRBD2 (5 bases). This CDR3 region has 13 residues. With 1 base removed from V and 3 bases from J, the gap between germline ends came to 6 bases. Germline CDR1 reads MDHEN; CDR2 reads SYDVKM. CDR3 amino acids: CASSLSGEETQYF. The CDR3 DNA is TGTGCCAGCAGTTTATCCGGGGAAGAGACCCAGTACTTC.

Comments on this clonotype: This sequence may be a read error, since a much larger clone differs from it by one base. No conserved phenylalanine or tryptophan is present at the end of the CDR3, so a read error is the likely explanation. The chain recombines TRBV6-5 with TRBJ1-1; D gene uncertain. The CDR3 extends over 14 amino acids. Trimming cost V 0 bases and J 0 bases, with 5 bases left between them. Germline V gene data show CDR1 as MNHEY and CDR2 as SVGAGI. The CDR3 nucleotides are TGTGCCAGCAGTTACTCAGATTTGAACACTGAAGCTTTCCTT. This sequence encodes CASSYSDLNTEAFL.

Ten or more counts support this clonotype. This chain links TRBV2 with TRBJ1-2; D is perhaps TRBD1 (5 bases). The V end was cut by 5 bases, the J end by 2 bases, with 15 bases between. The germline CDR1 and CDR2 sequences are SNHLY and FYNNEI. The CDR3 is 15 amino acids. The CDR3 loop is CASSSSPGANYGYTF. Written as DNA, the CDR3 is TGTGCCAGCAGTTCCTCCCCCGGGGCCAACTATGGCTACACCTTC. Based on the CDR3 plus reference TRBV2 and TRBJ1-2, the full variable domain is EPEVTQTPSHQVTQMGQEVILRCVPISNHLYFYWYRQILGQKVEFLVSFYNNEISEKSEIFDDQFSVERPDGSNFTLKIRSTKLEDSAMYFCASSSSPGANYGYTFGSGTRLTVV.

The J gene is TRBJ1-1, the V gene TRBV4-1, with a tentative D call TRBD1 (5 bases). Trimming removed 0 bases from V and 6 bases from J, with 17 bases in between. The germline V gene has CDR1 MGHRA and CDR2 YSYEKL. This CDR3 has 16 residues. CDR3 nucleotides: TGCGCCAGCAGCCAAGAGAGACTAAGGGGAGGGGCTGAAGCTTTCTTT. Translating it yields CASSQERLRGGAEAFF.

This chain connects TRBV11-2 to TRBJ2-3, with 9 bases identical to TRBD2. With 2 bases clipped from V and 4 bases from J, the junction kept 4 bases outside the gene matches. CDR3 length: 15 amino acids. Germline CDR1 and CDR2: SGHAT and FQNNGV. The CDR3 is CASSLFGGGADTQYF. In DNA form, the CDR3 reads TGTGCCAGCAGCTTATTCGGCGGGGGGGCAGATACGCAGTATTTT.

This clonotype was recorded at least ten times. The chain uses TRBV27 and TRBJ2-4; D ambiguous. The CDR3 contains 13 residues. CDR1 and CDR2 from the germline V gene are MNHEY and SMNVEV (reference sequence). V lost 3 bases and J lost 5, with 8 bases in between. The CDR3 nucleotides are TGTGCCAGCAGTTTTCTCGGGCAAAACATTCAGTACTTC. Translation: CASSFLGQNIQYF.

This clonotype turned up a few times. J is TRBJ2-1 and V is TRBV6-1, with 8 bases that match TRBD1. V shed 6 bases, J shed 2 bases, and the junction held 6 bases outside the gene matches. The CDR3 sequence is 15 residues long. Germline V CDR1 and CDR2: MNHNS, SASEGT. CDR3 DNA: TGTGCCAGCAGGGCGACAGGGGTTCCCTACAATGAGCAGTTCTTC. This codes for CASRATGVPYNEQFF.

This clonotype was counted only a few times. The chain combines TRBV12-5 with TRBJ2-2, with D perhaps TRBD2 (5 bases). This CDR3 spans 18 amino acids. Trimming shortened V by 0 bases and J by 2 bases, and 16 bases separated the two germline ends. In germline, CDR1 is LGHNT, CDR2 FRNRAP. In DNA form, the CDR3 reads TGTGCTAGTGGTTTGGTAGAAGAGGGTGAGGGTAACACCGGGGAGCTGTTTTTT. It translates to CASGLVEEGEGNTGELFF.

The chain has TRBV20-1 and TRBJ2-7; perhaps TRBD2 as D (6 bases). Per germline, CDR1 DFQATT and CDR2 SNEGSKA (reference sequence). Trimming pared 5 bases from V and 5 bases from J, leaving 19 bases between. CDR3 size: 14 residues. CDR3: CSAQGTATFDEQYF. CDR3 DNA sequence: TGCAGTGCTCAAGGGACTGCTACTTTCGACGAGCAGTACTTC.